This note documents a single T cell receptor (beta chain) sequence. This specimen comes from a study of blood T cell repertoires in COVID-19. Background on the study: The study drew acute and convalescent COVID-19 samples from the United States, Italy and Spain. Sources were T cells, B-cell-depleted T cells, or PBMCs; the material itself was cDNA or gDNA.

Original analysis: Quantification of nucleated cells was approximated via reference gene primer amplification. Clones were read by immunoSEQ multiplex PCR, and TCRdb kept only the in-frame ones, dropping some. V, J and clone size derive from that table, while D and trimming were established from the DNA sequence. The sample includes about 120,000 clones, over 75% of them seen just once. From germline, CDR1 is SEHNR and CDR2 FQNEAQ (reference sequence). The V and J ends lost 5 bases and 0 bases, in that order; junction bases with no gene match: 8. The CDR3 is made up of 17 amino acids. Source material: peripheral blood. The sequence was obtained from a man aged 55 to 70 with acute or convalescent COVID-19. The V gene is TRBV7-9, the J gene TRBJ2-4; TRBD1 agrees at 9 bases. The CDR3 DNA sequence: TGTGCCAGCAGCATAGTAGGGACAGGGACAGCCAAAAACATTCAGTACTTC. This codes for CASSIVGTGTAKNIQYF.